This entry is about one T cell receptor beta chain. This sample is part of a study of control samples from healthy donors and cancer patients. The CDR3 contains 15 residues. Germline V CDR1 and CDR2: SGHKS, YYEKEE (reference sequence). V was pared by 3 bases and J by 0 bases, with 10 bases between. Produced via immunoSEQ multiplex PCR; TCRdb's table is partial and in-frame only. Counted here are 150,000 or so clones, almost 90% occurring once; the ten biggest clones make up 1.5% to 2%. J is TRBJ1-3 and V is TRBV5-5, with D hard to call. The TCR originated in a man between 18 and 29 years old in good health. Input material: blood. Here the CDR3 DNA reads TGTGCCAGCAGCTCGGCGGTCAGCTCTGGAAACACCATATATTTT. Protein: CASSSAVSSGNTIYF.